This passage covers 14 T cell receptor beta chains from one sample sequenced in a study of blood T cells in healthy people across ages. A second about 6 to 12 cycle PCR used barcoded and J-beta primers. TCRdb processed the 5' RACE reads anew with MiXCR; each CDR3 protein has one entry. This table holds around 800,000 distinct CDR3 sequences, 60% to 80% found once. Material for sequencing was blood. Receptors originate from a man younger than 40 in good health.

The chain uses TRBV20-1 and TRBJ1-5, with TRBD1 matching over 9 bases. From germline, CDR1 is DFQATT and CDR2 SNEGSKA (reference sequence). The length of the CDR3 is 16 residues. Germline trimming cut 2 bases from V and 7 bases from J; bases unmatched to any gene: 12. The CDR3 loop reads CSARPTGTGFLQPQHF. The DNA for the CDR3 is TGCAGTGCTAGACCCACCGGGACAGGGTTTCTACAGCCCCAGCATTTT.

The chain recombines TRBV2 with TRBJ2-5; no reliable D call. The CDR3 totals 15 residues. V lost 7 bases and J 0 bases, leaving 15 bases between the germline ends. Germline assignment: CDR1 SNHLY and CDR2 FYNNEI. CDR3 in DNA: TGTGCCAGCACGCGGTCCCCAATAAACCAAGAGACCCAGTACTTC. Translated: CASTRSPINQETQYF.

The gene calls are TRBV7-2 and TRBJ2-7; 7 bases fit TRBD1. The germline V gene encodes CDR1 SGHTA and CDR2 FQGNSA. The CDR3 covers 15 residues. V lost 0 bases, J lost 3 bases, and 5 bases stayed unmatched. The CDR3 bases are TGTGCCAGCAGCTTAGCCGGGACAGCAAACTACGAGCAGTACTTC. Translation gives CASSLAGTANYEQYF.

This clonotype appeared a single time. V usage is TRBV11-2 and J usage is TRBJ2-1, with D possibly TRBD1 on 6 matching bases. V lost 2 bases and J lost 9, with 17 bases in between. The CDR3 spans 15 residues. Germline V gives CDR1 SGHAT, CDR2 FQNNGV. The CDR3 spells CASSLTGTISGEQFF. CDR3 DNA: TGTGCCAGCAGCTTAACCGGGACAATTTCGGGTGAGCAGTTCTTC.

This clonotype was seen a few times. The chain couples TRBV6-5 to TRBJ2-7; 8 bases align to TRBD1. Trimming took 6 bases from V and 3 from J; bases not matched to a gene: 10. In germline, CDR1 is MNHEY, CDR2 SVGAGI. The CDR3 is made up of 15 amino acids. CDR3 region: CASSYPGQDYYEQYF. In DNA, the CDR3 is TGTGCCAGCAGCTACCCGGGACAGGACTACTACGAGCAGTACTTC.

The V and J genes are TRBV15 and TRBJ1-5; a possible D gene is TRBD1 (5 bases). The CDR3 spans 17 residues. V shed 3 bases and J shed 7 bases, with 22 bases lying between them. Germline V gives CDR1 LNHNV, CDR2 YYDKDF (reference sequence). The DNA for the CDR3 is TGTGCCACCAGCAGGTTGGGGCCTGCCCCGTCGGACCAGCCCCAGCATTTT. As protein: CATSRLGPAPSDQPQHF.

This clonotype occurred a few times. The chain recombines TRBV27 with TRBJ2-4; TRBD1 matches 7 bases. The CDR3 runs to 14 residues. The trim removed 4 bases at V and 5 bases at J, leaving 5 bases unmatched. Germline V gives CDR1 MNHEY, CDR2 SMNVEV (reference sequence). The CDR3 loop is CASSYGGQQNIQYF. The CDR3 DNA reads TGTGCCAGCAGTTATGGGGGACAGCAAAACATTCAGTACTTC.

The chain joins TRBV20-1 to TRBJ1-2; 7 positions match TRBD1. V was pared by 0 bases and J by 4 bases, with 5 bases of the junction left unmatched. CDR3 length: 14 amino acids. In germline, CDR1 is DFQATT, CDR2 SNEGSKA (reference sequence). The CDR3 bases are TGCAGTGCTAGAGAGGGACAGTATAGCTATGGCTACACCTTC. Translation gives CSAREGQYSYGYTF.

The V call is TRBV28, the J call TRBJ2-1, with D possibly being TRBD1 (6 bases). Germline CDR1 and CDR2: MDHEN and SYDVKM. CDR3 length: 16 residues. Trimming stripped 5 bases from V and 5 bases from J, with 19 bases between. CDR3 DNA: TGTGCCAGCAGTCCTCCAACCATAGGGGGTAACAATGAGCAGTTCTTC. Its protein product is CASSPPTIGGNNEQFF. The entire variable domain, with the rest obtained from reference TRBV28 and TRBJ2-1, is as follows: DVKVTQSSRYLVKRTGEKVFLECVQDMDHENMFWYRQDPGLGLRLIYFSYDVKMKEKGDIPEGYSVSREKKERFSLILESASTNQTSMYLCASSPPTIGGNNEQFFGPGTRLTVL.

V is TRBV15 and J is TRBJ2-7, with TRBD2 as a possible D gene (5 bases). V lost 0 bases, J lost 3 bases, and 15 bases lay in between. The length of the CDR3 is 16 residues. Germline assignment: CDR1 LNHNV and CDR2 YYDKDF (reference sequence). As DNA, the CDR3 is TGTGCCACCAGCAGAGATGTTTATCCGCGGGTCTACGAGCAGTACTTC. Protein sequence: CATSRDVYPRVYEQYF.

There are a few counts of this clonotype. The J gene is TRBJ2-1, the V gene TRBV6-5; weak D call: TRBD2 (6 bases). In germline, CDR1 is MNHEY, CDR2 SVGAGI. The V end was cut by 5 bases, the J end by 0 bases, with 8 bases between. The CDR3 runs 14 residues. CDR3 residues: CASSDGSSYNEQFF. Here the CDR3 DNA reads TGTGCCAGCAGTGACGGGAGCTCCTACAATGAGCAGTTCTTC.

J is TRBJ1-1 and V is TRBV29-1; D is unclear. The V gene's germline CDR1 is SQVTM and CDR2 ANQGSEA. The germline V and J ends were trimmed by 7 bases and 4 bases, with 19 bases remaining between them. The CDR3 loop spans 14 amino acids. The CDR3 sequence: CSATTPEGATEAFF. The CDR3 coding sequence is TGCAGCGCGACGACCCCGGAGGGAGCCACTGAAGCTTTCTTT.

This rearrangement joins TRBV4-1 to TRBJ2-1; 10 nucleotides line up with TRBD2. This CDR3 is 16 amino acids long. V was clipped by 0 bases and J by 5 bases; unmatched bases: 4. The germline gives CDR1 MGHRA, CDR2 YSYEKL. The CDR3 region is CASSQEGLADNNEQFF. CDR3 coding DNA: TGCGCCAGCAGCCAAGAAGGACTAGCGGATAACAATGAGCAGTTCTTC.

V usage is TRBV20-1 and J usage is TRBJ2-1; the match to TRBD2 covers 10 bases. There are 19 residues in the CDR3. From germline, CDR1 is DFQATT and CDR2 SNEGSKA (reference sequence). V lost 2 bases to trimming and J lost 3 bases; unmatched junction nucleotides: 16. The CDR3 sequence: CSARPTFPSGLADYNEQFF. CDR3 in DNA: TGCAGTGCTAGACCTACTTTCCCCTCAGGACTAGCGGACTACAATGAGCAGTTCTTC.